Listed here are 7 T cell receptor beta chains from one sample, sequenced in a study of cytomegalovirus exposure and HLA in healthy donors. The PCR made use of 60 Vbeta and 13 Jbeta primers. Profiled with immunoSEQ multiplex PCR; TCRdb holds only in-frame clones, not every one. The sample carries about 160,000 clones, over 80% recorded once. The sequencing sample was made of PBMCs. All receptors come from a male donor in good health and CMV-seropositive.

The rearrangement uses TRBV5-1 and TRBJ2-1, with 12 nucleotides matching TRBD2. The trim removed 0 bases at V and 10 bases at J, leaving 5 bases unmatched. CDR1 is SGHRS, CDR2 YFSETQ, per germline. The CDR3 loop spans 15 amino acids. The CDR3 region has the DNA TGCGCCAGCAGCTTGGTCCTAGCGGGAGGGAAAGAGCAGTTCTTC. This codes for CASSLVLAGGKEQFF. The full variable domain, completed using reference TRBV5-1 and TRBJ2-1, is KAGVTQTPRYLIKTRGQQVTLSCSPISGHRSVSWYQQTPGQGLQFLFEYFSETQRNKGNFPGRFSGRQFSNSRSEMNVSTLELGDSALYLCASSLVLAGGKEQFFGPGTRLTVL.

The genes are TRBV30 and TRBJ2-3; perhaps TRBD1 as D (5 bases). The CDR3 runs to 13 residues. Germline V gives CDR1 GTSNPN, CDR2 SVGIG (reference sequence). V lost 3 bases to trimming and J lost 6 bases, with 13 bases between them. The CDR3 nucleotides are TGTGCCTGGAGGTTGCAGGGTAGCGATACGCAGTATTTT. It specifies CAWRLQGSDTQYF.

This clone showed up just a few times. The chain combines TRBV7-9 with TRBJ2-1, with 12 bases fitting TRBD2. After removal of 2 bases from V and 7 bases from J, the junction contained 12 bases not matched to a gene. Germline V gene data show CDR1 as SEHNR and CDR2 as FQNEAQ (reference sequence). The CDR3 has 18 residues. CDR3 nucleotides: TGTGCCAGCAGCTTACCGCACAGACTAGCGGGAGTGCGTAATGAGCAGTTCTTC. As protein: CASSLPHRLAGVRNEQFF.

The chain recombines TRBV7-2 with TRBJ1-1, with D perhaps matching TRBD1 (6 bases). Germline V lookup: CDR1 SGHTA, CDR2 FQGNSA. The CDR3 covers 14 residues. Trimming removed 5 bases at V and 3 bases at J, with 13 bases between. The DNA of the CDR3 is TGTGCCAGCAGCCTGGACAGTGGTGACACTGAAGCTTTCTTT. Its translation is CASSLDSGDTEAFF.

This clone appeared a single time. V gene TRBV10-3 combines with J gene TRBJ1-3; TRBD1 agrees at 10 bases. Germline CDR1 is ENHRY and CDR2 is SYGVKD. This CDR3 has 14 residues. The V and J ends lost 10 bases and 4 bases, in that order; junction bases with no gene match: 7. CDR3: CASRDRGSGNTIYF. CDR3 nucleotide sequence: TGTGCCAGCCGGGACAGGGGATCCGGAAACACCATATATTTT.

This chain links TRBV7-9 with TRBJ2-3, with a tentative D call TRBD2 (6 bases). The CDR3 spans 13 residues. CDR1 and CDR2 (germline): SEHNR, FQNEAQ (reference sequence). V was clipped by 6 bases and J by 4 bases, with 11 bases between them. The CDR3 loop is CASRAGWADTQYF. Written as DNA, the CDR3 is TGTGCCAGCAGGGCGGGGTGGGCAGATACGCAGTATTTT.

This clone was found a few times. The chain has TRBV10-3 and TRBJ2-7; D remains ambiguous. This CDR3 contains 13 residues. Germline assignment: CDR1 ENHRY and CDR2 SYGVKD. V was pared by 3 bases and J by 3 bases, with 9 bases between. The CDR3: CAISDRLFYEQYF. The CDR3 region has the DNA TGTGCCATCAGTGACAGGCTATTCTACGAGCAGTACTTC.